Sequencing of this T cell receptor beta chain was carried out in a study of T-cell reconstitution after alpha-beta-depleted transplantation in children. There are 13 residues in the CDR3. The V gene lost 9 bases and the J gene lost 1 base, with 9 bases spanning the gap. The germline V gene encodes CDR1 LNHNV and CDR2 YYDKDF (reference sequence). Library preparation (for TCRbeta) was performed with unique molecular identifiers. TCRdb reanalysed the PCR reads using MiXCR and keeps one entry per CDR3 protein. This sample has around 500,000 distinct CDR3 sequences, with more than 20% found just once. Sequenced material: PBMCs, mostly from graft donor cells, taken 360 days after TCRalphabeta/CD19-depleted stem cell transplant. The chain combines TRBV15 with TRBJ2-2; possibly TRBD2 for D (5 bases). This TCR was sampled from a boy under two years old who had a stem cell transplant for acute myeloid leukemia, so the T cells may come from the graft donor. CDR3 in DNA: TGTGCCACGCGTGAGGGGAACACCGGGGAGCTGTTTTTT. It yields the protein CATREGNTGELFF.